Listed here are 7 T cell receptor beta chains from one sample, sequenced in a study of cytotoxic CD8 clonotypes in ibrutinib-treated CLL. Profiling relied on immunoSEQ multiplex PCR, and the TCRdb table lists in-frame clones only, not all of them. This sample has fewer than 90,000 clones; 68% occur once, and the top ten carry about 5.7%. Sequencing was performed on PBMCs, taken after 12 months of ibrutinib treatment. All receptors derive from a human donor with chronic lymphocytic leukemia.

This chain links TRBV5-6 with TRBJ1-3; D perhaps matches TRBD1 (5 bases). The V end lost 3 bases, the J end lost 0 bases, and 10 bases lay between the germline ends. The CDR3 loop spans 15 amino acids. The germline CDR1 and CDR2 sequences are SGHDT and YYEEEE. DNA for the CDR3: TGTGCCAGCAGCTCTAGACAGATCTCTGGAAACACCATATATTTT. It encodes CASSSRQISGNTIYF.

This rearrangement joins TRBV7-2 to TRBJ1-3; D is undetermined. Trimming stripped 4 bases from V and 4 bases from J, with 8 bases between. CDR3 length equals 13 residues. Germline CDR1 is SGHTA and CDR2 is FQGNSA. CDR3 loop: CASSYRLGNTIYF. The CDR3 DNA follows: TGTGCCAGCAGCTACAGACTCGGAAACACCATATATTTT. Based on the CDR3 plus reference TRBV7-2 and TRBJ1-3, the full variable domain is GAGVSQSPSNKVTEKGKDVELRCDPISGHTALYWYRQSLGQGLEFLIYFQGNSAPDKSGLPSDRFSAERTGGSVSTLTIQRTQQEDSAVYLCASSYRLGNTIYFGEGSWLTVV.

This clone was detected only once. The chain employs TRBV9 and TRBJ2-5; 8 bases agree with TRBD1. The CDR3 has 16 amino acids. CDR1 SGDLS and CDR2 YYNGEE come from the germline V gene. After removal of 4 bases from V and 4 bases from J, the junction contained 12 bases not matched to a gene. The CDR3 DNA reads as TGTGCCAGCAGCCCCCGGACAGGGCTGTTAGTAGAGACCCAGTACTTC. It codes for CASSPRTGLLVETQYF.

The J gene is TRBJ1-6, the V gene TRBV27; D not resolved. The length of the CDR3 is 15 residues. Between the trimmed V and J ends, which lost 5 bases and 7 bases, there was a span of 15 bases. Looked up from germline, CDR1 is MNHEY and CDR2 is SMNVEV (reference sequence). CDR3 sequence: CASSHQTGRNSPLHF. In DNA, the CDR3 is TGTGCCAGCAGTCATCAGACCGGTCGGAATTCACCCCTCCACTTT.

In its sample, this clone was seen many times. This chain connects TRBV18 to TRBJ1-2; 10 nucleotides line up with TRBD1. The CDR3 is made up of 14 amino acids. Trimming cost V 6 bases and J 4 bases; bases outside gene matches: 5. Germline CDR1 reads KGHSH; CDR2 reads LQKENI. The CDR3 DNA sequence: TGTGCCAGCTCTCTCGACAGGGGGCCCTATGGCTACACCTTC. It translates to CASSLDRGPYGYTF. Variable domain in full (rest from reference TRBV18 and TRBJ1-2): NAGVMQNPRHLVRRRGQEARLRCSPMKGHSHVYWYRQLPEEGLKFMVYLQKENIIDESGMPKERFSAEFPKEGPSILRIQQVVRGDSAAYFCASSLDRGPYGYTFGSGTRLTVV.

This chain uses TRBV2 with TRBJ1-1; no definite D call. The germline V gene encodes CDR1 SNHLY and CDR2 FYNNEI. The ends were cut back, 6 bases at V and 1 base at J, with 6 bases in the middle. The CDR3 length is 12 residues. This CDR3 is CASSSENTEAFF. CDR3 coding DNA: TGTGCCAGCAGCTCAGAGAACACTGAAGCTTTCTTT.

The chain has TRBV5-1 and TRBJ2-7; 16 bases are shared with TRBD2. The CDR3 loop spans 16 amino acids. Germline V CDR1 and CDR2: SGHRS, YFSETQ. The trim removed 3 bases at V and 6 bases at J, leaving 6 bases unmatched. CDR3 nucleotide sequence: TGCGCCAGCAGCTCGGGACTAGCGGGGGGGCTGGGCGAGCAGTACTTC. Its protein is CASSSGLAGGLGEQYF.